This record covers a single T cell receptor (beta chain). The antigen remains undetermined. The sample belongs to a study of cytomegalovirus exposure and HLA in healthy donors. Regarding the study as a whole: Sequencing depth across donors, presence/absence analyses assumed, was roughly uniform. A link between a missense DCLRE1C variant and TCR beta V- and J-gene trimming emerged from a later analysis.

The CDR3 has 15 residues. V lost 3 bases, J lost 6 bases, and 11 bases stayed unmatched. Looked up from germline, CDR1 is SGHAT and CDR2 is FQNNGV. PCR used 60 Vbeta primers and 13 Jbeta primers. Only in-frame clones appear in the TCRdb table, and some are missing; sequencing was by immunoSEQ multiplex PCR. The repertoire holds around 150,000 clones, with about 72% as singletons. The V and J genes are TRBV11-2 and TRBJ2-7; 7 nucleotides match TRBD1. The TCR originated in a man aged 50 or older in good health and CMV-seropositive. Sequencing was done on a sample of PBMCs. The CDR3 region has the DNA TGTGCCAGCAGCTTCCCGACAGGGTTGGCTCGCGAGCAGTACTTC. It codes for CASSFPTGLAREQYF.